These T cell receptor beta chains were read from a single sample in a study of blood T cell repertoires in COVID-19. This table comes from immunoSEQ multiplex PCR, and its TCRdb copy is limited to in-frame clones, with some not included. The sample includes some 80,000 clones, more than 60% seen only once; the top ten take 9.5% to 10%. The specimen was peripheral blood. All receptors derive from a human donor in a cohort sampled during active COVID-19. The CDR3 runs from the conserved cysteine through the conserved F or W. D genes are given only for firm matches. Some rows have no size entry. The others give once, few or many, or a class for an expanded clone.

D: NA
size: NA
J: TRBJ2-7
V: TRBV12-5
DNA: TGTGCTAGTGTTACCACAGGGAACTACGAGCAGTACTTC
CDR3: CASVTTGNYEQYF

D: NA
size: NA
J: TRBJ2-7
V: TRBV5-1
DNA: TGCGCCAGCAGCTTGGTAGCGGAGGCCTCCTACGAGCAGTACTTC
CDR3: CASSLVAEASYEQYF

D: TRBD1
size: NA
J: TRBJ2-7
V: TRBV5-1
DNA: TGCGCCAGCAGCTTTGGGACAGGGTGGTCGGGAGAGCAGTACTTC
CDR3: CASSFGTGWSGEQYF

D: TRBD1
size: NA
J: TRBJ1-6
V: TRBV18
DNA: TGTGCCAGCTCACCGACAGGGACGAGTAATTCACCCCTCCACTTT
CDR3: CASSPTGTSNSPLHF

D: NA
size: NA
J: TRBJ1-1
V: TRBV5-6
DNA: TGTGCCAGCAGCTTGGGCCCTATGAACACTGAAGCTTTCTTT
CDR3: CASSLGPMNTEAFF

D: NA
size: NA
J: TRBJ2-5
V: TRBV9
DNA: TGTGCCAGCAGCGTAAGAGGGGGTCAAGAGACCCAGTACTTC
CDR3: CASSVRGGQETQYF

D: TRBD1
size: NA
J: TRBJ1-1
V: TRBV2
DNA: TGTGCCAGCGGACAGGGGGTGATAGTGAACACTGAAGCTTTCTTT
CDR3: CASGQGVIVNTEAFF

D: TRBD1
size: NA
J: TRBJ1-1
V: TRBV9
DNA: TGTGCCAGCAGCGTAGGGCCGGGACAGGGGGCGGCGAACACTGAAGCTTTCTTT
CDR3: CASSVGPGQGAANTEAFF

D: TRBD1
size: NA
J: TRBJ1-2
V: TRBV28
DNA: TGTGCCAGCAGCTACAGGGGGCTCGATGGCTACACCTTC
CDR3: CASSYRGLDGYTF

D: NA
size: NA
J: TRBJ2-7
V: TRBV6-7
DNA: TGTGCCAGCAGTTACTCAGGAACAGGGACCACCTACGAGCAGTACTTC
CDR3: CASSYSGTGTTYEQYF

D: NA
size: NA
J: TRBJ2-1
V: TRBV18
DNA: TGTGCCAGCTCACCACCAACTAGGACCTACAATGAGCAGTTCTTC
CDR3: CASSPPTRTYNEQFF

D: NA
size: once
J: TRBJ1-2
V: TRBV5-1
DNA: TGCGCCAGCAGCTTGGTTTTCAGGGAAGATGGCTACACCTTC
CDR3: CASSLVFREDGYTF

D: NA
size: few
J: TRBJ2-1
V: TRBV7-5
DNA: TGTGTCAGAAGCTTAGGACGAACGGGGATGGAGTTCTTC
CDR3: CVRSLGRTGMEFF

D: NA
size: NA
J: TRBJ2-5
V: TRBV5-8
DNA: TGTGCCAGCAGGGTTGAGATGAAAAGAGCAGAGACCCAGTACTTC
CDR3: CASRVEMKRAETQYF

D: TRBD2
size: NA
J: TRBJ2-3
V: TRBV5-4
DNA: TGTGCCAGCAGCTTGCTTGGGCGGGGGAGCACAGATACGCAGTATTTT
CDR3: CASSLLGRGSTDTQYF

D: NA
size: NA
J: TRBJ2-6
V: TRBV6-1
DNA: TGTGCCAGCAGTGAATCCCTCTCTGGGGCCAACGTCCTGACTTTC
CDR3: CASSESLSGANVLTF

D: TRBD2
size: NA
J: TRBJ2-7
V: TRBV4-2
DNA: TGTGCCAGCAGCCAAGAAGTACTAGCGGGGGGGCTGGGCGAGCAGTACTTC
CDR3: CASSQEVLAGGLGEQYF

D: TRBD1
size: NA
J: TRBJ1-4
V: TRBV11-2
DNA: TGTGCCAGCAGCTTAGATCGCCGGGACAGCACTTTCCCAACTAATGAAAAACTGTTTTTT
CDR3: CASSLDRRDSTFPTNEKLFF

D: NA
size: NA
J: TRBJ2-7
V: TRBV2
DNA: TGTGCCAGCAGGAGGTACGAGCAGTACTTC
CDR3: CASRRYEQYF

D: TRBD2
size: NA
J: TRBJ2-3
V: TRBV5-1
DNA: TGCGCCAGCAGCTTGGTCCCGGGACTAGCGGGGGGTCAGAGCACAGATACGCAGTATTTT
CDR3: CASSLVPGLAGGQSTDTQYF

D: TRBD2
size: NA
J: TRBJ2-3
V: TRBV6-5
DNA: TGTGCCAGCAGGGGCGGGGGAGTAGATACGCAGTATTTT
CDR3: CASRGGGVDTQYF

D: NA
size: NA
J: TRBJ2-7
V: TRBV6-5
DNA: TGTGCCAGCAGTACACAGGGAAGTGCCTCCTACGAGCAGTACTTC
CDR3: CASSTQGSASYEQYF

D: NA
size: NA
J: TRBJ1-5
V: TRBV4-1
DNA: TGCGCCAGCAGCCAAGCGCCAGGGGACCAGCCCCAGCATTTT
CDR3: CASSQAPGDQPQHF

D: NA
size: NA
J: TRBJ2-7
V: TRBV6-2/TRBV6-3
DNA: TGTGCCAGCAGTTACCGGGTTCGTGTCGGTACCTACGAGCAGTACTTC
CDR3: CASSYRVRVGTYEQYF

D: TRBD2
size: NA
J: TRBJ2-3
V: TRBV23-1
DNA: TGCGCCAGCAGTCAAATCCTAGCGGGGCCTAGCACAGATACGCAGTATTTT
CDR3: CASSQILAGPSTDTQYF

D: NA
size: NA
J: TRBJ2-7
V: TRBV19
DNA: TGTGCCAGTAGTGCTCAGGGGACCGTCTACGAGCAGTACTTC
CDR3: CASSAQGTVYEQYF

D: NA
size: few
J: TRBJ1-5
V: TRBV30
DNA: TGTGCCTGGAGTTTAATGAATCAGCCCCAGCATTTT
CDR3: CAWSLMNQPQHF

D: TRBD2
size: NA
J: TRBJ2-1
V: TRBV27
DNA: TGTGCCAGCAGCTCTACCGGGACTAGCTCCTACAATGAGCAGTTCTTC
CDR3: CASSSTGTSSYNEQFF

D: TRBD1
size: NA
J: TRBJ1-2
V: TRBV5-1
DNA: TGCGCCAGCAGCTCCTTACAGGGGGCGCGAAGGGGTGGCTACACCTTC
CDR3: CASSSLQGARRGGYTF

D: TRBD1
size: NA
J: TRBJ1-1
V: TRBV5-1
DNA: TGCGCCAGCAGCTTCCGACAGGGTGGCCTCGAAGCTTTCTTT
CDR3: CASSFRQGGLEAFF

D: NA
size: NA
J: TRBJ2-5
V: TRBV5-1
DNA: TGCGCCAGCAGCTTAGATATGAGGGAGTATGGGGAGACCCAGTACTTC
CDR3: CASSLDMREYGETQYF

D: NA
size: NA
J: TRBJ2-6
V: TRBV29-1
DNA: TGCAGCGCGCCACTGTCTGGGGCCAACGTCCTGACTTTC
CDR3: CSAPLSGANVLTF

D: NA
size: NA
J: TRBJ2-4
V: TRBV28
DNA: TGTGCCAGCACTCGGGAGCGTTTTTTAGCCAAAAACATTCAGTACTTC
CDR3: CASTRERFLAKNIQYF

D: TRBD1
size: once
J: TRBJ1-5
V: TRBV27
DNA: TGTGCCAGCGCTCGTCTGCCGACAGGGGTGGGCAATCAGCCCCAGCATTTT
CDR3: CASARLPTGVGNQPQHF

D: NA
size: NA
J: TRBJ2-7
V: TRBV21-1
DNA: TGTGCCAGCAGCATAGGGGGGGAGACCTACGAGCAGTACTTC
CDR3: CASSIGGETYEQYF

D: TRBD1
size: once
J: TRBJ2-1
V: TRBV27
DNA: TGTGCCAGCAGCCGGATCTGGGACAGGGGATCGAATGAGCAGTTCTTC
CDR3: CASSRIWDRGSNEQFF

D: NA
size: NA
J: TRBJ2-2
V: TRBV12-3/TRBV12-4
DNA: TGTGCCAGCAGTTCTCGGGACACCGGGGAGCTGTTTTTT
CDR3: CASSSRDTGELFF